The rows below give T cell receptor beta chains drawn from one sample of a study of identifying expanded T cells in peripheral blood. Some clones are missing from TCRdb's copy, which holds only in-frame ones; the method was immunoSEQ multiplex PCR. The sample gives approximately 120,000 clones, about 87% of which show up once; 7% to 9% is in the top ten. The sample comprised blood. Receptors originate from a person between 18 and 75 years old in good health. CDR3s include the opening cysteine and the closing phenylalanine or tryptophan. D genes are given only for firm matches. Size values are once, few and many counts, or a class for expanded clones, and some rows have none.

j_gene | len | abundance | v_gene | d_gene | CDR3nt | CDR3aa
TRBJ2-4 | 12 | . | TRBV4-1 | TRBD1 | TGCGCCAGCAGCCAGGGCCCGGGACAGCTGTACTTC | CASSQGPGQLYF
TRBJ2-5 | 16 | once | TRBV7-9 | . | TGTGCCAGCAGCAGCCGACTAGAAGGTACCCAAGAGACCCAGTACTTC | CASSSRLEGTQETQYF
TRBJ2-7 | 15 | . | TRBV11-3 | . | TGTGCCAGCAGCACGCAGGGGGGGGAGGCCTACGAGCAGTACTTC | CASSTQGGEAYEQYF
TRBJ2-1 | 16 | . | TRBV10-1 | TRBD1 | TGCGCCAGCAGTGAGTCACAGGGGTCATCCTACAATGAGCAGTTCTTC | CASSESQGSSYNEQFF
TRBJ2-3 | 11 | once | TRBV6-6 | . | TGTGCCAGCAGTAGGAGTAATACGCAGTATTTT | CASSRSNTQYF
TRBJ2-3 | 15 | . | TRBV5-1 | TRBD2 | TGCGCCAGCAGCTGGGGACTAGCGGCGACAGATACGCAGTATTTT | CASSWGLAATDTQYF
TRBJ2-5 | 13 | . | TRBV27 | TRBD2 | TGTGCCAGTGGACTAGCGGGAGGAGAGACCCAGTACTTC | CASGLAGGETQYF
TRBJ2-3 | 15 | few | TRBV7-6 | TRBD2 | TGTGCCAGCAGCTTAGGGCTAGCGGGCACAGATACGCAGTATTTT | CASSLGLAGTDTQYF
TRBJ2-3 | 14 | . | TRBV7-9 | . | TGTGCCAGCACACTAATGGTGCCAGAATCCTTACGGTATTTT | CASTLMVPESLRYF
TRBJ2-3 | 17 | . | TRBV18 | TRBD2 | TGTGCCAGCTCACCCCCGAGACTAGCGGCAGTCACAGATACGCAGTATTTT | CASSPPRLAAVTDTQYF
TRBJ1-5 | 15 | . | TRBV18 | TRBD1 | TGTGCCAGCGCCGAGGGGGCTAGGAGCAATCAGCCCCAGCATTTT | CASAEGARSNQPQHF
TRBJ2-1 | 14 | . | TRBV9 | TRBD2 | TGTGCCAGCGGGGGAGCGGGAGCCTACAATGAGCAGTTCTTC | CASGGAGAYNEQFF
TRBJ1-6 | 13 | . | TRBV11-3 | . | TGTGCCAGCAGCCGAGCAAGTAATTCACCCCTCCACTTT | CASSRASNSPLHF
TRBJ2-5 | 11 | . | TRBV30 | . | TGTGCCTGGGATAAAGGGCGGGGATGCTACTTC | CAWDKGRGCYF
TRBJ2-3 | 16 | . | TRBV5-4 | TRBD2 | TGTGCCAGCAGCTTGGGAGGGCCTAGCGGGGGGGATACGCAGTATTTT | CASSLGGPSGGDTQYF
TRBJ2-7 | 19 | . | TRBV7-2 | TRBD2 | TGTGCCAGCAGCTTACAGCGGGACGGGGGGGCCAAATCCTCCTACGAGCAGTACTTC | CASSLQRDGGAKSSYEQYF
TRBJ1-2 | 13 | . | TRBV29-1 | TRBD1 | TGCAGCGCCGTGGGACAGGGTAGCTATGGCTACACCTTC | CSAVGQGSYGYTF
TRBJ1-2 | 13 | . | TRBV7-2 | . | TGTGCCAGCAGCTTGAAACCCAGCTATGGCTACACCTTC | CASSLKPSYGYTF
TRBJ1-5 | 15 | . | TRBV6-5 | . | TGTGCCAGCAGTCCCTGGACGGGGCCCAGTCAGCCCCAGCATTTT | CASSPWTGPSQPQHF
TRBJ2-7 | 14 | . | TRBV5-1 | . | TGCGCCAGCAGCTCGGGCGTTGCCTCCTACGAGCAGTACTTC | CASSSGVASYEQYF
TRBJ2-2 | 15 | . | TRBV9 | . | TGTGCCAGCAGCGTAGTAGGTGCATTCACCGGGGAGCTGTTTTTT | CASSVVGAFTGELFF
TRBJ2-1 | 16 | . | TRBV6-1 | TRBD2 | TGTGCCAGCAGTGACACTAGCGGGGGCCCCCGGAATGAGCAGTTCTTC | CASSDTSGGPRNEQFF
TRBJ1-3 | 16 | . | TRBV18 | TRBD1 | TGTGCCAGCTCACCGCGACAGGGGGCAAGTGGAAACACCATATATTTT | CASSPRQGASGNTIYF
TRBJ2-7 | 15 | . | TRBV5-1 | TRBD2 | TGCGCCAGCAGCCCCTCGGTAGCGGGAGCCTACGAGCAGTACTTC | CASSPSVAGAYEQYF
TRBJ2-7 | 16 | . | TRBV5-1 | . | TGCGCCAGCAGCTCCTCTGACACGGGAATCTCCTACGAGCAGTACTTC | CASSSSDTGISYEQYF
TRBJ1-1 | 13 | . | TRBV18 | . | TGTGCCAGCTCACCATCCAGAGACACTGAAGCTTTCTTT | CASSPSRDTEAFF
TRBJ1-6 | 14 | . | TRBV19 | . | TGTGCCAGCTCCCCGTGGGAGGCGGGTTCACCCCTCCACTTT | CASSPWEAGSPLHF
TRBJ1-4 | 17 | . | TRBV4-3 | TRBD1 | TGCGCCAGCAGCCAAGATCTACAGGGGGTACCGAATGAAAAACTGTTTTTT | CASSQDLQGVPNEKLFF
TRBJ2-2 | 13 | . | TRBV14 | . | TGTGCCAGCAGCCAAGTTGCCGGCGGGGAGCTGTTTTTT | CASSQVAGGELFF
TRBJ1-2 | 15 | once | TRBV19 | . | TGTGCCAGTACCTCTCCGGGGAGGGTGAACTATGGCTACACCTTC | CASTSPGRVNYGYTF
TRBJ1-4 | 14 | . | TRBV2 | . | TGTGCCAGCAGTGCTTTACAGTTTAATGAAAAACTGTTTTTT | CASSALQFNEKLFF